Reported below is one T cell receptor (beta chain). Its antigen is currently unknown. Every molecule of TCR cDNA had its own unique molecular identifier. Using its own MiXCR run on the 5' RACE reads, TCRdb lists one record per CDR3 protein. The sample has some 35,000 distinct CDR3 sequences, just over 7.5% seen once. Stated time point: blood at routine non-recurrence follow-up after resection. The authors sequenced whole RNA from tumor, nontumor lung or frozen PBMC without sorting. This entry is derived from a study of spatial heterogeneity in lung cancer. Across the study: Follow-up PBMC specimens underwent sequencing when available; their median timing was about 2 years after resection.

J lost 1 base, V lost 4 bases, and 3 bases had no gene match. Germline loops: CDR1 KGHDR, CDR2 SFDVKD. The length of the CDR3 is 16 residues. Broader study findings: Whereas they appeared in blood less at follow-up, ubiquitous expanded tumor TCRs appeared there more at resection.

The rearrangement links TRBV24-1 to TRBJ2-2; 9 bases align to TRBD2. The specimen was PBMCs, collected at follow-up. This TCR was sampled from a male donor with early-stage non-small cell lung cancer. CDR3 sequence reads: CATSEALAGNTGELFF. Written as DNA, the CDR3 is TGTGCCACCAGTGAGGCACTAGCGGGGAACACCGGGGAGCTGTTTTTT.